This T cell receptor beta chain is from a study of cytomegalovirus exposure and HLA in healthy donors. Findings of the study overall: With high specificity and sensitivity, the classifier reportedly diagnosed cytomegalovirus status.

A multiplex PCR was run with 60 Vbeta primers and 13 Jbeta primers. Sequenced by immunoSEQ multiplex PCR; TCRdb stores in-frame clones only, minus some. The sample includes roughly 130,000 clones, 80% of them seen just once. This CDR3 comprises 14 residues. Germline loops: CDR1 SEHNR, CDR2 FQNEAQ (reference sequence). The J segment lost 4 bases and the V segment lost 6 bases, leaving 4 bases of the junction unmatched. To note about this clone: The antigen is unknown.

Sequencing was performed on PBMCs. The rearrangement links TRBV7-9 to TRBJ2-2; 8 bases agree with TRBD1. The TCR sequence derives from a man aged 35-49 years in good health and CMV-seronegative. The CDR3 DNA sequence: TGTGCCAGCAGTCAGGGGGCGGGCACCGGGGAGCTGTTTTTT. Its translation: CASSQGAGTGELFF.